The 27 T cell receptor beta chains reported below all come from one sample, sequenced in a study of T-cell reconstitution after alpha-beta-depleted transplantation in children. Using unique molecular identifiers, the investigators prepared the TCRbeta library. TCRdb itself ran the PCR reads through MiXCR, one entry per CDR3 protein. This table has hundreds of thousands of distinct CDR3 sequences, over 15% appearing once. The sequencing here drew on PBMCs from the stem cell graft donor, taken from the stem cell graft. The receptors here all came from a human donor who donated a stem cell graft to a child with acute myeloid leukemia.

This clonotype was seen only a few times. This may be a read error, as it is one base from a much larger clone. The chain uses TRBV6-5 and TRBJ2-1; D remains ambiguous. V was shortened by 0 bases and J by 4 bases, with 4 bases between the two germline ends. The CDR3 consists of 13 residues. Germline CDR1 reads MNHEY; CDR2 reads SVGAGI. For the CDR3, the DNA is TGTGCCAGCAGTTACTCAAGATACAATGAGCAGTTCTTC. This codes for CASSYSRYNEQFF.

The sample holds many counts of this clonotype. This chain connects TRBV15 to TRBJ2-1; 10 bases match TRBD1. Germline V gene sequence: CDR1 LNHNV, CDR2 YYDKDF (reference sequence). The length of the CDR3 is 15 residues. V was clipped by 3 bases and J by 6 bases; unmatched bases: 5. The CDR3 nucleotides read TGTGCCACCAGCAGGACAGGGGGCACTGGCAATGAGCAGTTCTTC. This codes for CATSRTGGTGNEQFF.

V usage is TRBV7-7 and J usage is TRBJ2-2; no clear D gene. Germline V CDR1 and CDR2: SSHAT, FNYEAQ (reference sequence). There are 15 residues in the CDR3. The V end was cut by 5 bases, the J end by 1 base, with 11 bases between. The CDR3: CASSPTNGNTGELFF. As DNA, the CDR3 is TGTGCCAGCAGCCCGACAAACGGGAACACCGGGGAGCTGTTTTTT.

As regards this clonotype: A much larger clone sits a single nucleotide away, making a read error possible. The chain recombines TRBV20-1 with TRBJ1-2, with D uncertain. This CDR3 spans 13 amino acids. Trimming removed 1 base from V and 3 bases from J, with 9 bases in between. Germline V CDR1 and CDR2: DFQATT, SNEGSKA (reference sequence). The CDR3 coding sequence is TGCAGTGCTAGAGGCGACCAGGACTATGGCTACACCTTC. Translation gives CSARGDQDYGYTF.

CDR3 sequence: CSARPGQGAYEQYV. CDR3 nucleotide sequence: TGCAGTGCTAGACCCGGACAGGGGGCCTACGAGCAGTACGTC. The chain uses TRBV20-1 and TRBJ2-7, with 10 positions matching TRBD1. With 2 bases clipped from V and 2 bases from J, the junction kept 3 bases outside the gene matches. There are 14 residues in the CDR3. Per germline, CDR1 DFQATT and CDR2 SNEGSKA (reference sequence).

This chain joins TRBV7-2 and TRBJ2-3; weak D call: TRBD1 (5 bases). Germline loops: CDR1 SGHTA, CDR2 FQGNSA. Trimming shortened V by 2 bases and J by 2 bases, and 8 bases separated the two germline ends. CDR3 length: 14 residues. CDR3 residues: CASSLIGATDTQYF. The CDR3 region has the DNA TGTGCCAGCAGCTTAATAGGGGCCACAGATACGCAGTATTTT.

In its sample, this clonotype was seen many times. The CDR3 reads CSVRRGQSTDTQYF. CDR3 DNA: TGCAGCGTCCGCCGAGGACAGAGCACAGATACGCAGTATTTT. This chain uses TRBV29-1 with TRBJ2-3; possibly TRBD1 for D (6 bases). This CDR3 is 14 amino acids long. The germline gives CDR1 SQVTM, CDR2 ANQGSEA. With 6 bases removed from V and 0 bases from J, the gap between germline ends came to 13 bases.

This clonotype has at least ten counts. The rearrangement links TRBV20-1 to TRBJ2-5; 8 bases fit TRBD1. This CDR3 comprises 13 residues. Unmatched junction bases numbered 1, after V lost 0 bases and J lost 4 bases. From germline, CDR1 is DFQATT and CDR2 SNEGSKA (reference sequence). The CDR3 loop reads CSAREDRAETQYF. The CDR3, as DNA: TGCAGTGCTAGAGAGGACAGGGCAGAGACCCAGTACTTC.

This clonotype was counted only a few times. The chain links TRBV5-1 to TRBJ2-2, with D possibly being TRBD2 (7 bases). The length of the CDR3 is 17 residues. Looked up from germline, CDR1 is SGHRS and CDR2 is YFSETQ. V was clipped by 4 bases and J by 1 base, with 17 bases between them. The CDR3 is CASSLTGGGLNTGELFF. The CDR3 DNA reads TGCGCCAGCAGCCTGACGGGCGGGGGCTTGAACACCGGGGAGCTGTTTTTT.

This clonotype was detected many times. CDR3 protein: CASSWQHTAASYNEQFF. The CDR3 region has the DNA TGTGCCAGCAGCTGGCAGCACACAGCCGCCTCCTACAATGAGCAGTTCTTC. The V call is TRBV7-2, the J call TRBJ2-1, with D uncertain. Trimming left V 4 bases short and J 0 bases short, with 16 bases between. The CDR3 covers 17 residues. CDR1 is SGHTA and CDR2 is FQGNSA in the germline V gene.

This clonotype was observed a few times. This chain joins TRBV29-1 and TRBJ2-2; perhaps TRBD2 as D (5 bases). This CDR3 comprises 14 residues. Per the germline V gene, CDR1 is SQVTM and CDR2 is ANQGSEA. V was pared by 2 bases and J by 4 bases, with 11 bases between. For the CDR3, the DNA is TGCAGCGTTGAAAGGCCCGCGGGCACCGGGGAGCTGTTTTTT. As protein: CSVERPAGTGELFF.

This clonotype was found many times. The chain links TRBV12-5 to TRBJ2-5; perhaps D is TRBD1 or TRBD2 (5 bases each). V gave up 5 bases and J gave up 5 bases, with 15 bases separating them. The germline V gene encodes CDR1 LGHNT and CDR2 FRNRAP. The length of the CDR3 is 14 residues. The CDR3 region has the DNA TGTGCTAGTGGTATACGCCAGGGACGGGAGACCCAGTACTTC. Amino acid sequence: CASGIRQGRETQYF.

The chain has TRBV4-3 and TRBJ1-2, with 10 bases fitting TRBD1. Germline values: CDR1 LGHNA, CDR2 YSLEER. V dropped 0 bases and J dropped 13; count of bases not matched to a gene: 8. The CDR3 is 14 residues long. CDR3 amino acids: CASSQDRGQGPRTF. The CDR3 DNA sequence: TGCGCCAGCAGCCAAGATCGGGGACAGGGGCCGCGCACCTTC.

The V gene is TRBV12-3 or TRBV12-4, the J gene TRBJ2-2, with 9 nucleotides matching TRBD1. The CDR3 contains 15 residues. With V trimmed by 6 bases and J by 6 bases, 8 bases remained unmatched. The CDR3 sequence is CASRAGTGRAGELFF. CDR3 coding DNA: TGTGCCAGCAGGGCCGGGACAGGGCGGGCCGGGGAGCTGTTTTTT.

This clonotype was picked up many times. The chain couples TRBV10-3 to TRBJ2-3; D unclear. CDR3 length equals 14 residues. The germline CDR1 and CDR2 sequences are ENHRY and SYGVKD. V was cut by 8 bases and J by 3 bases, with 15 bases left in between. The DNA for the CDR3 is TGTGCCATCGGGCAGGCCTACTTAACAGATACGCAGTATTTT. It codes for CAIGQAYLTDTQYF.

This clonotype was observed a handful of times. The chain is built from TRBV5-1 and TRBJ2-5; 9 bases fit TRBD1. The trim removed 5 bases at V and 1 base at J, leaving 3 bases unmatched. Germline V lookup: CDR1 SGHRS, CDR2 YFSETQ. The CDR3 has 14 residues. CDR3 DNA: TGCGCCAGCAGGGACAGGGGTCTCCAAGAGACCCAGTACTTC. It translates to CASRDRGLQETQYF.

The V gene is TRBV6-5, the J gene TRBJ1-3; the D gene is possibly TRBD1 (5 bases). The CDR3 consists of 16 residues. The germline V gene has CDR1 MNHEY and CDR2 SVGAGI. Trimming took 0 bases from V and 1 from J, leaving 10 bases between them. CDR3 DNA sequence: TGTGCCAGCAGTTACTCGATGCAGGGATCTGGAAACACCATATATTTT. Amino acids: CASSYSMQGSGNTIYF.

This clonotype occurred many times. The V call is TRBV12-3 or TRBV12-4, the J call TRBJ2-3; weak D call: TRBD1 (5 bases). The CDR3 is 15 residues long. Trimming removed 3 bases at V and 7 bases at J, with 17 bases between. CDR3 residues: CASSLGPVQRYTQYF. The CDR3 coding sequence is TGTGCCAGCAGTTTGGGGCCAGTACAAAGATATACGCAGTATTTT.

This clonotype was detected ten times or more. V usage is TRBV20-1 and J usage is TRBJ2-7; TRBD2 matches 8 bases. The V gene's germline CDR1 is DFQATT and CDR2 SNEGSKA (reference sequence). The ends lost 2 bases at V and 3 bases at J; junction bases unmatched: 9. CDR3 length: 15 residues. CDR3: CSARPLAGLYYEQYF. CDR3 sequence (DNA): TGCAGTGCTAGACCTCTAGCGGGCCTATACTACGAGCAGTACTTC.

In its sample, this clonotype was seen many times. The rearrangement uses TRBV7-2 and TRBJ1-2, with 7 bases lining up with TRBD1. The CDR3 has 14 residues. J was trimmed by 6 bases and V by 5 bases; bases with no gene match: 9. CDR1 is SGHTA, CDR2 FQGNSA, per germline. This chain's CDR3 is CASSHSEGANGYTF. The CDR3 coding sequence is TGTGCCAGCAGCCACAGTGAGGGGGCGAATGGCTACACCTTC.

The V call is TRBV7-9, the J call TRBJ1-5; D might be TRBD1 (6 bases). Germline V gene sequence: CDR1 SEHNR, CDR2 FQNEAQ (reference sequence). V was trimmed by 5 bases and J by 7 bases, leaving 15 bases between them. The CDR3 runs to 14 residues. The CDR3 DNA reads as TGTGCCAGCAGCCCGACAGGTAGTGGACAGCCCCAGCATTTT. This codes for CASSPTGSGQPQHF.

The genes are TRBV7-8 and TRBJ2-2; D gene unclear. The CDR3 length is 13 residues. Trimming took 7 bases from V and 6 from J, leaving 12 bases between them. Germline V gene lookup returns CDR1 SGHVS and CDR2 FQNEAQ. The CDR3 DNA reads TGTGCCAGCACCTTCCAAGTGGCCGGGGAGCTGTTTTTT. This encodes CASTFQVAGELFF.

This clonotype was found a few times. The chain is built from TRBV11-3 and TRBJ2-1, with 7 bases aligning to TRBD2. V dropped 6 bases and J dropped 9; count of bases not matched to a gene: 20. The CDR3 consists of 17 residues. From germline, CDR1 is SGHNT and CDR2 YENEEA. The CDR3 DNA reads as TGTGCCAGCAGACCGGGGGGATCTGTGGGGGGGTTGGTTGAGCAGTTCTTC. It encodes CASRPGGSVGGLVEQFF.

This clonotype has more than one count but fewer than ten. The chain uses TRBV5-6 and TRBJ2-2, with a weak D call TRBD1 (5 bases). The germline CDR1 and CDR2 sequences are SGHDT and YYEEEE. V lost 0 bases and J 1 base, leaving 13 bases between the germline ends. The CDR3 runs 17 residues. CDR3 DNA sequence: TGTGCCAGCAGCTTGGGTGGGGCGACGATGAACACCGGGGAGCTGTTTTTT. Amino acid sequence: CASSLGGATMNTGELFF.

About this clonotype: With a much larger clone just one base away, this may be a read error. The rearrangement joins TRBV5-1 to TRBJ1-1; D gene ambiguous. Deletions cut 3 bases from V and 6 bases from J, with 9 bases between. This CDR3 is built from 12 residues. CDR1 is SGHRS and CDR2 is YFSETQ in the germline V gene. The CDR3 DNA is TGCGCCAGCAGCTCTTCCTACCCTGAAGCTTTCTTT. Its protein is CASSSSYPEAFF.

This chain connects TRBV5-1 to TRBJ2-3; TRBD1 agrees at 9 bases. The V segment lost 1 base and the J segment 1 base; nucleotides outside the gene matches: 4. CDR1 and CDR2 (germline): SGHRS, YFSETQ. This CDR3 has 16 residues. CDR3 sequence reads: CASSLSGQGRTDTQYF. The CDR3 DNA sequence: TGCGCCAGCAGCTTGTCGGGACAGGGCCGCACAGATACGCAGTATTTT.

This clonotype showed up many times. The chain has TRBV5-1 and TRBJ2-5, with D perhaps TRBD2 (6 bases). Trimming pared 1 base from V and 2 bases from J, leaving 15 bases between. There are 16 residues in the CDR3. CDR1 and CDR2 from the germline V gene are SGHRS and YFSETQ. The CDR3 reads CASSLLMGGRQETQYF. CDR3 sequence (DNA): TGCGCCAGCAGCTTGTTAATGGGTGGGAGGCAAGAGACCCAGTACTTC.